The sequence of this T cell receptor (beta chain) was determined in a study of blood T cell repertoires in COVID-19. Authors' methods: Estimates of nucleated cell counts were drawn from the amplification of reference gene primers. The repertoire was sequenced with immunoSEQ multiplex PCR; TCRdb's copy has only in-frame clones and lacks some. That table supplies the V and J calls and clone size; D and trimming were determined from the DNA. The sample lists tens of thousands of clones, about three quarters seen once, with less than 25% in the top ten. This TCR derives from a human donor in a cohort sampled during active COVID-19. Sequencing was carried out using peripheral blood.

The CDR3 loop is CASSPTGSSYNSPLHF. DNA for the CDR3: TGTGCCAGCAGCCCGACAGGAAGCTCCTATAATTCACCCCTCCACTTT. The chain has TRBV28 and TRBJ1-6; D perhaps matches TRBD1 (6 bases). The germline V gene encodes CDR1 MDHEN and CDR2 SYDVKM. Trimming shortened V by 6 bases and J by 0 bases, and 12 bases separated the two germline ends. This CDR3 contains 16 residues.